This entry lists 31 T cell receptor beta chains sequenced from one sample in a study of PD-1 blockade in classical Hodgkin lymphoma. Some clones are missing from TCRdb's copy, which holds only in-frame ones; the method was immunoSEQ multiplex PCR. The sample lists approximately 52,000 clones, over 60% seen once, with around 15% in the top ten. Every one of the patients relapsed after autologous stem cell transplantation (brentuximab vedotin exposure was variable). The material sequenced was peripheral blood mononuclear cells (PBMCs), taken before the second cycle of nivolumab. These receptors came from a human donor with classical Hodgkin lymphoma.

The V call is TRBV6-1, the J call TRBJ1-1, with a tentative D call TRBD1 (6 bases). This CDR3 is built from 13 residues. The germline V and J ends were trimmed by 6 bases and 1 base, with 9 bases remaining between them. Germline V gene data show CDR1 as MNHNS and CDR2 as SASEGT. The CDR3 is CASRPTGNTEAFF. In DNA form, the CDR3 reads TGTGCCAGCAGGCCGACAGGGAACACTGAAGCTTTCTTT.

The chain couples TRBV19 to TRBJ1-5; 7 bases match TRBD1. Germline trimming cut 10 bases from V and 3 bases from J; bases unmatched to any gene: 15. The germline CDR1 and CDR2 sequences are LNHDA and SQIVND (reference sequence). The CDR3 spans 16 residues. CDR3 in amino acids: CATSTGSDGANQPQHF. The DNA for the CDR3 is TGTGCCACATCGACAGGGAGCGATGGGGCCAATCAGCCCCAGCATTTT.

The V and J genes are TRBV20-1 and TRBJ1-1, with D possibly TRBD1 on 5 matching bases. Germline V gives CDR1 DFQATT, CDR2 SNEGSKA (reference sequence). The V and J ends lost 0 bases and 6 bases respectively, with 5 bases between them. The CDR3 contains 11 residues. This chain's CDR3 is CSARDRAEAFF. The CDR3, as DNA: TGCAGTGCTAGAGACAGGGCTGAAGCTTTCTTT.

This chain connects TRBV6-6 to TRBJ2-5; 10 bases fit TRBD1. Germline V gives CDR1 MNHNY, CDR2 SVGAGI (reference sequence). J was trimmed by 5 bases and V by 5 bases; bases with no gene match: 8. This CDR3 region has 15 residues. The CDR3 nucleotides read TGTGCCAGCAGTCTCCGGGACAGGGGTGTGGAGACCCAGTACTTC. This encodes CASSLRDRGVETQYF.

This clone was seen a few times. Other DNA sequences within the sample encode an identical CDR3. DNA of the CDR3: TGTGCCAGCAGCGTTGGGAACACCATATATTTT. Encoded protein: CASSVGNTIYF. The rearrangement joins TRBV9 to TRBJ1-3; D ambiguous. CDR1 and CDR2 (germline): SGDLS, YYNGEE. The CDR3 runs 11 residues. V lost 2 bases to trimming and J lost 7 bases, with 4 bases between them.

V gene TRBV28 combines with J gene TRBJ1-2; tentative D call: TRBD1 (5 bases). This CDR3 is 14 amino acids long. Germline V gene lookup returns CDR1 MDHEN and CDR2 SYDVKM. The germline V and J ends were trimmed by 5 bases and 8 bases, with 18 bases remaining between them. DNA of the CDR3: TGTGCCAGCAGTCCCAGGGTTTACAGCTACGGCTACACCTTC. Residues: CASSPRVYSYGYTF.

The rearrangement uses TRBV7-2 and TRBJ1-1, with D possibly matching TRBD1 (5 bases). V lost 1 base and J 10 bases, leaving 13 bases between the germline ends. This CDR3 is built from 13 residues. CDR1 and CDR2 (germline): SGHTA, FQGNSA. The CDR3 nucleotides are TGTGCCAGCAGCTTAGGGGGCCGGGGGGGAGCTTTCTTT. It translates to CASSLGGRGGAFF.

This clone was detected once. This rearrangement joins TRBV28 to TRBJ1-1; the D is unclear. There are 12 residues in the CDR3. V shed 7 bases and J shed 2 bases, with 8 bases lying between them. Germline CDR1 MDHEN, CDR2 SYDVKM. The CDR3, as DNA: TGTGCCAGCAAAGTTCCAAACACTGAAGCTTTCTTT. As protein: CASKVPNTEAFF.

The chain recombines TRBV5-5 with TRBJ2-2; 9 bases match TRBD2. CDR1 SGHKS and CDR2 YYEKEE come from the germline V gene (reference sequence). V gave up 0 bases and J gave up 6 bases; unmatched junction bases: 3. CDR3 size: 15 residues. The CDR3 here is CASSLVVAGAGELFF. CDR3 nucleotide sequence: TGTGCCAGCAGCTTGGTCGTAGCGGGAGCCGGGGAGCTGTTTTTT.

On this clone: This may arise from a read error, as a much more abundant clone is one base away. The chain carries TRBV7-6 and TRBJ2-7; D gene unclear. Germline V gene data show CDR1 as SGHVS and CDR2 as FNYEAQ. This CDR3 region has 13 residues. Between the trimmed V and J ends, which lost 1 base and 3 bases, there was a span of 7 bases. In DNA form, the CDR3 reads TGTGCCAGCAGCTTAGAGCCAAACTACGAGCAGTACTTC. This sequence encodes CASSLEPNYEQYF.

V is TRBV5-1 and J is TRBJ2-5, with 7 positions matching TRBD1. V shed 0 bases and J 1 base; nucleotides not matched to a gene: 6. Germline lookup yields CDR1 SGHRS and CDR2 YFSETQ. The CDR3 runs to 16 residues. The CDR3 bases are TGCGCCAGCAGCTTGGTGGCAGGGGGTATCCAAGAGACCCAGTACTTC. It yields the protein CASSLVAGGIQETQYF.

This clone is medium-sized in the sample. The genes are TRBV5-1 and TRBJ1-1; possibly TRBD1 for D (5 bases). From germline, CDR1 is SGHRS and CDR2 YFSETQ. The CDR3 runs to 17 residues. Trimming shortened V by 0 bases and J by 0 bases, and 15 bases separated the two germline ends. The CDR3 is CASSLDLGTGLNTEAFF. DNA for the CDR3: TGCGCCAGCAGCTTGGATCTGGGGACGGGACTGAACACTGAAGCTTTCTTT. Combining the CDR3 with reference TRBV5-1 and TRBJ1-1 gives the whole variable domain KAGVTQTPRYLIKTRGQQVTLSCSPISGHRSVSWYQQTPGQGLQFLFEYFSETQRNKGNFPGRFSGRQFSNSRSEMNVSTLELGDSALYLCASSLDLGTGLNTEAFFGQGTRLTVV.

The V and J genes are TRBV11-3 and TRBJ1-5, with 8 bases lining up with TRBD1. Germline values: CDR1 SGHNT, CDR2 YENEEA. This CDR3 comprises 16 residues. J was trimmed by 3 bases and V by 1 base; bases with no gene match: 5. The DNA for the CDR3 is TGTGCCAGCAGCTTAGGGCGACAGGGGCTCAATCAGCCCCAGCATTTT. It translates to CASSLGRQGLNQPQHF.

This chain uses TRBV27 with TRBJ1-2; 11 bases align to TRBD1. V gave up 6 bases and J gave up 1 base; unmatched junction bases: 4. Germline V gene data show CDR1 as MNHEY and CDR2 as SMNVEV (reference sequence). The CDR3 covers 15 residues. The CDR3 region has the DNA TGTGCCAGCAGCCCGGACAGGGGGCTTAACTATGGCTACACCTTC. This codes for CASSPDRGLNYGYTF.

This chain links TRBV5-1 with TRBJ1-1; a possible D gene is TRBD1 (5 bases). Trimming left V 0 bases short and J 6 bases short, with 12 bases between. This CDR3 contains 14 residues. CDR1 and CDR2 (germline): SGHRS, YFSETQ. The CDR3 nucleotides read TGCGCCAGCAGCTTGGGGGCAGGGTTCCCTGAAGCTTTCTTT. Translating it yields CASSLGAGFPEAFF.

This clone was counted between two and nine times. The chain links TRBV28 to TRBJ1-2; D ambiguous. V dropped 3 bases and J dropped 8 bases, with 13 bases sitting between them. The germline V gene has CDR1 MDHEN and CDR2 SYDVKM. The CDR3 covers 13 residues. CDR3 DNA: TGTGCCAGCAGTTTCGGCAGTGCTCAAGGCTACACCTTC. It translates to CASSFGSAQGYTF.

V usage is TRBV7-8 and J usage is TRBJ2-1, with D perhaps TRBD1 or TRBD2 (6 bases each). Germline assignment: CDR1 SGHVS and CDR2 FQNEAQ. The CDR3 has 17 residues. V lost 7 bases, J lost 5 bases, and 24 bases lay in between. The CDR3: CASTLDSPGLVNNEQFF. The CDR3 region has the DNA TGTGCCAGCACCCTGGACAGCCCGGGACTGGTAAACAATGAGCAGTTCTTC.

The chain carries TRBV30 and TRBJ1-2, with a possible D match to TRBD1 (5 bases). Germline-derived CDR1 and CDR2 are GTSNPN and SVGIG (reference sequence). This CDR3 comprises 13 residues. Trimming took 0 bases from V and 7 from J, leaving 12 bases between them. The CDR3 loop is CAWSVQAGFGYTF. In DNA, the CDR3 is TGTGCCTGGAGTGTACAGGCCGGGTTTGGCTACACCTTC.

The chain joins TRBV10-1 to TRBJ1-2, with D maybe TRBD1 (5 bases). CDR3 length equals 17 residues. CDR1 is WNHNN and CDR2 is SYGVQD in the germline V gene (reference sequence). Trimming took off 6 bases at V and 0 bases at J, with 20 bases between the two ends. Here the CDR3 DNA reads TGCGCCAGCAGGGTAACCGCCACCGGGACCGCTAACTATGGCTACACCTTC. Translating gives CASRVTATGTANYGYTF.

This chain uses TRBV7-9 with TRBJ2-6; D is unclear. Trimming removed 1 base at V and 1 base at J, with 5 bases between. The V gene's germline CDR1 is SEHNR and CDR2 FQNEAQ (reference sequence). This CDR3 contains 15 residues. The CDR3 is CASSLGPSGANVLTF. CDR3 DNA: TGTGCCAGCAGCTTAGGTCCGTCTGGGGCCAACGTCCTGACTTTC.

The CDR3 reads CASSLAGRNSGANVLTF. DNA for the CDR3: TGTGCCAGCAGCTTGGCGGGACGGAACTCTGGGGCCAACGTCCTGACTTTC. V and J are TRBV5-4 and TRBJ2-6; possibly TRBD1 or TRBD2 for D (5 bases each). This CDR3 has 17 amino acids. The V gene lost 0 bases and the J gene lost 0 bases, with 10 bases spanning the gap. Germline CDR1 is SGHNT and CDR2 is YYREEE (reference sequence).

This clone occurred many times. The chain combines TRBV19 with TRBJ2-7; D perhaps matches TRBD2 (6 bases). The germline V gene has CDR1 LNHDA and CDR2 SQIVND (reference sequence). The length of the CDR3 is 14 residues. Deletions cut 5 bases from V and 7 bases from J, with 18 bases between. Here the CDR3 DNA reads TGTGCCAGTAGTCCCCGGGGGACGCCTGGGGAGCAGTACTTC. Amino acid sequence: CASSPRGTPGEQYF. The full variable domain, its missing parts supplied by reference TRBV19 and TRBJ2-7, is DGGITQSPKYLFRKEGQNVTLSCEQNLNHDAMYWYRQDPGQGLRLIYYSQIVNDFQKGDIAEGYSVSREKKESFPLTVTSAQKNPTAFYLCASSPRGTPGEQYFGPGTRLTVT.

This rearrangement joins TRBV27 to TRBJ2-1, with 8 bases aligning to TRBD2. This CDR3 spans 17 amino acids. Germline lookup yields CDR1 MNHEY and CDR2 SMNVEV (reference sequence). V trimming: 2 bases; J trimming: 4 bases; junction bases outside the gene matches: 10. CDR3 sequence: CASSLTGGSGIYNEQFF. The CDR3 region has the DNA TGTGCCAGCAGTTTAACCGGCGGTAGCGGGATTTACAATGAGCAGTTCTTC.

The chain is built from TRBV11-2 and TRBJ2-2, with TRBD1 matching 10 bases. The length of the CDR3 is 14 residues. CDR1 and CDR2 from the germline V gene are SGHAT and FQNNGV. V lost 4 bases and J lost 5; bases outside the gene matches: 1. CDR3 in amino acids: CASSSGQGTGELFF. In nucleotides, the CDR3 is TGTGCCAGCAGCTCGGGACAGGGGACCGGGGAGCTGTTTTTT.

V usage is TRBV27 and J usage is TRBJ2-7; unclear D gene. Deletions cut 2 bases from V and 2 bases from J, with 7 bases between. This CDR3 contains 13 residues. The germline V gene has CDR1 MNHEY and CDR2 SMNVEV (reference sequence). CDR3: CASSLRATYEQYF. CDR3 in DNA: TGTGCCAGCAGTTTACGGGCCACCTACGAGCAGTACTTC.

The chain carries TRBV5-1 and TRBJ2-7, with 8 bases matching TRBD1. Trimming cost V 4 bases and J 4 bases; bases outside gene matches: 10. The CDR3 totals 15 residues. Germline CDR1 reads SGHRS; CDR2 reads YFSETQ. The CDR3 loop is CASSLIGTGLYEQYF. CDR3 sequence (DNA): TGCGCCAGCAGCCTAATTGGGACAGGCCTTTACGAGCAGTACTTC.

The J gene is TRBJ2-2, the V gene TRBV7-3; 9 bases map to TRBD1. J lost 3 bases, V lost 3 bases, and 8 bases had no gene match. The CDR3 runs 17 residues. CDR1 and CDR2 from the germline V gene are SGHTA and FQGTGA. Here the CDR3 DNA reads TGTGCCAGCAGCTTCGGACTCGGACAGGGGTACACCGGGGAGCTGTTTTTT. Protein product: CASSFGLGQGYTGELFF.

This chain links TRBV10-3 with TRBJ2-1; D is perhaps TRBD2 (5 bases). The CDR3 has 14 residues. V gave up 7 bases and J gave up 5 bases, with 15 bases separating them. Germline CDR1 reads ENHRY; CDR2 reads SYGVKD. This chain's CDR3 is CAITSRADDNEQFF. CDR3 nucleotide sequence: TGTGCCATCACCTCGCGGGCAGACGACAATGAGCAGTTCTTC.

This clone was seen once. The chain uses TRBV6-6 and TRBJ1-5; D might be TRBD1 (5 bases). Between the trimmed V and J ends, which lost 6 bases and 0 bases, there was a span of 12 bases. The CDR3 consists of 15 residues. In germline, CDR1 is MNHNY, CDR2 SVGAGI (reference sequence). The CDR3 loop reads CASRTTVYSNQPQHF. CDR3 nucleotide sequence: TGTGCCAGCAGAACGACAGTTTATAGCAATCAGCCCCAGCATTTT.

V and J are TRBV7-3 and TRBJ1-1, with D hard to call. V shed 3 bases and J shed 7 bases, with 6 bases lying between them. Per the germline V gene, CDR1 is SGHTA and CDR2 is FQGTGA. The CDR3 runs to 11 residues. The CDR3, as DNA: TGTGCCAGCAGCTTTGCGAGTGAAGCTTTCTTT. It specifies CASSFASEAFF.

The CDR3 nucleotides read TGTGCCAGTAGTATCTCAACTGTCTACGAGCAGTACTTC. It codes for CASSISTVYEQYF. This chain links TRBV19 with TRBJ2-7; the D is unclear. The CDR3 has 13 residues. CDR1 and CDR2 (germline): LNHDA, SQIVND (reference sequence). Trimming left V 3 bases short and J 3 bases short, with 9 bases between.